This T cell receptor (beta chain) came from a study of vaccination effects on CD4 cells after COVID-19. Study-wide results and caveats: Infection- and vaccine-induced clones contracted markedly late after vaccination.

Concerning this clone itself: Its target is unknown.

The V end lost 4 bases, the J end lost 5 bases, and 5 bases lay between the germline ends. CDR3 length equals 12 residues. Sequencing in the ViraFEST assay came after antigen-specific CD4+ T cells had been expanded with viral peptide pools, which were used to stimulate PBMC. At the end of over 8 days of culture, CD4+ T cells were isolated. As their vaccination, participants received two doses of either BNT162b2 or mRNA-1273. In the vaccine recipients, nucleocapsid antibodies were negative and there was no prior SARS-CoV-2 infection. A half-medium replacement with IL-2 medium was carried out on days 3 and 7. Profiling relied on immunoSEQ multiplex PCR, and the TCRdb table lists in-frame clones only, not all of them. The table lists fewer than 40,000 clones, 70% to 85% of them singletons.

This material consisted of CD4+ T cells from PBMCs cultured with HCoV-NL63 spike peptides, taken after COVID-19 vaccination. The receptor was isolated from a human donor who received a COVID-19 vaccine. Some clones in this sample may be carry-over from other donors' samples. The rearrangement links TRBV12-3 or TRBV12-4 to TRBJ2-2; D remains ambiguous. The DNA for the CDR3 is TGTGCCAGCAGTTACAGAACCGGGGAGCTGTTTTTT. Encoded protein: CASSYRTGELFF.